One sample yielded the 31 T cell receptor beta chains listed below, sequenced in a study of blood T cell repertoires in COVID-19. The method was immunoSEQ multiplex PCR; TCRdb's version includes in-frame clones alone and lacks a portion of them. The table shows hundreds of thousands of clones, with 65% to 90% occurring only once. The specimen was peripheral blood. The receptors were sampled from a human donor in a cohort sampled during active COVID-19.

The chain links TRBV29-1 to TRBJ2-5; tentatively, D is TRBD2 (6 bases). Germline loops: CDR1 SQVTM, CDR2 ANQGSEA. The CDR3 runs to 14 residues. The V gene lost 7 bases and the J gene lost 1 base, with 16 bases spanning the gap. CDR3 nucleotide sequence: TGCAGCGCGGACACGTTCGGGGGCCAAGAGACCCAGTACTTC. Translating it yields CSADTFGGQETQYF.

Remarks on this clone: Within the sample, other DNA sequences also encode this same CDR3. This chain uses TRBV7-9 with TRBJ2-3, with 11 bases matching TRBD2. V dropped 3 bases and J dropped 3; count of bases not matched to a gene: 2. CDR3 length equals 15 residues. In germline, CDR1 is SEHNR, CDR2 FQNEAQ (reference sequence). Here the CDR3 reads CASSLTSGKTDTQYF. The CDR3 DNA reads TGTGCCAGCAGCTTGACTAGCGGGAAGACAGATACGCAGTATTTT. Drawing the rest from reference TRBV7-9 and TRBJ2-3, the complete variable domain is DTGVSQNPRHKITKRGQNVTFRCDPISEHNRLYWYRQTLGQGPEFLTYFQNEAQLEKSRLLSDRFSAERPKGSFSTLEIQRTEQGDSAMYLCASSLTSGKTDTQYFGPGTRLTVL.

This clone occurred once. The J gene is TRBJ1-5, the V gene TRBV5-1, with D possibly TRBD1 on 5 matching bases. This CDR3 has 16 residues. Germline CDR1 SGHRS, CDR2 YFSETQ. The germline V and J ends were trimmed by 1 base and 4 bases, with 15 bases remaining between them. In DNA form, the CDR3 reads TGCGCCAGCAGCTTGTCCGCCGGGGGGGGGAATCAGCCCCAGCATTTT. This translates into CASSLSAGGGNQPQHF.

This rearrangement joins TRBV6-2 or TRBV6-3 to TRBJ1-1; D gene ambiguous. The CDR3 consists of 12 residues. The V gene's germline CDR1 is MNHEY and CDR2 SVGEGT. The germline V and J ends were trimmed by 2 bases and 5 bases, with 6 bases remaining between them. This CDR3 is CASSYGTTEAFF. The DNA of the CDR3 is TGTGCCAGCAGTTACGGTACAACTGAAGCTTTCTTT.

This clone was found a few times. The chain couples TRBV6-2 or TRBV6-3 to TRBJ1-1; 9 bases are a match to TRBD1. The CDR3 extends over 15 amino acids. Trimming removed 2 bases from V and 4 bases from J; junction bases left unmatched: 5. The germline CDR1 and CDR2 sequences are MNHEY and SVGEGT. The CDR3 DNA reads TGTGCCAGCAGTTACAGGACAGGGGAGGGCACTGAAGCTTTCTTT. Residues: CASSYRTGEGTEAFF.

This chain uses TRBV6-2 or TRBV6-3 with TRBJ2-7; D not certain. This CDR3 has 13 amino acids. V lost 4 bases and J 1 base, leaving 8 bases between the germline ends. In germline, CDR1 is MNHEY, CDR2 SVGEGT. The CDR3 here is CASSSSGSYEQYF. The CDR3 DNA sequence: TGTGCCAGCAGTTCGTCAGGTTCCTACGAGCAGTACTTC.

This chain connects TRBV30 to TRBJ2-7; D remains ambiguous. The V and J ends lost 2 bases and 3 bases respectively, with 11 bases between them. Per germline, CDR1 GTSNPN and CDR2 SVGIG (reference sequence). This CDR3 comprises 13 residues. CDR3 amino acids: CAWSSLFGYEQYF. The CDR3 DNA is TGTGCCTGGAGTAGCCTTTTTGGCTACGAGCAGTACTTC.

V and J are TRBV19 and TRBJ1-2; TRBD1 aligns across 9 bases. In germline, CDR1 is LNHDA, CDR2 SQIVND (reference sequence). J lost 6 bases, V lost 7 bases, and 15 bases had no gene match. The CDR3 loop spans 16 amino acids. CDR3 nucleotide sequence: TGTGCCAGTAACGCACAGGGGGCAACGTTTGTAGATGGCTACACCTTC. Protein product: CASNAQGATFVDGYTF.

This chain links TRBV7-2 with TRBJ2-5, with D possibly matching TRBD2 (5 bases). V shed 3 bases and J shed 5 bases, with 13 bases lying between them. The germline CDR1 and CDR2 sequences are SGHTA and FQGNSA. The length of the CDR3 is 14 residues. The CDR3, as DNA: TGTGCCAGCAGCTTTTATGGGAGTCGGGAGACCCAGTACTTC. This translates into CASSFYGSRETQYF.

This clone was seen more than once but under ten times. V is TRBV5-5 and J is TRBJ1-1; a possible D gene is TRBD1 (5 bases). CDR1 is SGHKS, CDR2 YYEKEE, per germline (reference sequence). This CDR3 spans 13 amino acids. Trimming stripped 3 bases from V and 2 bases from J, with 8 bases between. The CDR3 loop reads CASSWGPNTEAFF. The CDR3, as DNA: TGTGCCAGCAGCTGGGGCCCTAACACTGAAGCTTTCTTT. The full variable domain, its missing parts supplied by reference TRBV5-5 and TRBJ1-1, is DAGVTQSPTHLIKTRGQQVTLRCSPISGHKSVSWYQQVLGQGPQFIFQYYEKEERGRGNFPDRFSARQFPNYSSELNVNALLLGDSALYLCASSWGPNTEAFFGQGTRLTVV.

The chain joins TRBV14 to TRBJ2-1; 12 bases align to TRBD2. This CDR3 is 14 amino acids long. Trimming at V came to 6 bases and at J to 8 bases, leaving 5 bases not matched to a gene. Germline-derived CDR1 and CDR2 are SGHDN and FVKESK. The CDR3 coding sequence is TGTGCCAGCAGAGCTAGCGGGAGGGGCGATGAGCAGTTCTTC. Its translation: CASRASGRGDEQFF.

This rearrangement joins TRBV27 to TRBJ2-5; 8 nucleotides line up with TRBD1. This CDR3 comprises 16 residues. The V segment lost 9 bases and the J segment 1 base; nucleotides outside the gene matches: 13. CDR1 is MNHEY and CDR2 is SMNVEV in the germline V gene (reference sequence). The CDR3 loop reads CASRKGVGQGQETQYF. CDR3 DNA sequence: TGTGCCAGTCGGAAGGGTGTCGGACAGGGCCAAGAGACCCAGTACTTC.

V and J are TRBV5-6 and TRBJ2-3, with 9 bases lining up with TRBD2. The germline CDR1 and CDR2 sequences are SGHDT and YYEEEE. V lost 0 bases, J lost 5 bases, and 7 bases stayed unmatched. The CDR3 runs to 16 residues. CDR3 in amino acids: CASSLVTAGGVDTQYF. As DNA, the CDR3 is TGTGCCAGCAGCTTGGTTACGGCGGGAGGGGTAGATACGCAGTATTTT.

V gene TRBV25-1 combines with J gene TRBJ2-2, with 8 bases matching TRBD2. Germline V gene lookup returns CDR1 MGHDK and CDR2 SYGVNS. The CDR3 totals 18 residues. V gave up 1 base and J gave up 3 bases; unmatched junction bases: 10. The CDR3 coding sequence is TGTGCCAGCAGTGAATTTATAGGGGCGGGAGGTCACACCGGGGAGCTGTTTTTT. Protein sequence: CASSEFIGAGGHTGELFF.

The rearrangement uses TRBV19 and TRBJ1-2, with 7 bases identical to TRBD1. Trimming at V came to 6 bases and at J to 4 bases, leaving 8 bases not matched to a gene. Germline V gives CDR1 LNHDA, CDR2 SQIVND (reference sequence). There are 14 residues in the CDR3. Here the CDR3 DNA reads TGTGCCAGTAGCAAAGGGGACAGAGTCTATGGCTACACCTTC. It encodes CASSKGDRVYGYTF. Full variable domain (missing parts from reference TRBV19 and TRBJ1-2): DGGITQSPKYLFRKEGQNVTLSCEQNLNHDAMYWYRQDPGQGLRLIYYSQIVNDFQKGDIAEGYSVSREKKESFPLTVTSAQKNPTAFYLCASSKGDRVYGYTFGSGTRLTVV.

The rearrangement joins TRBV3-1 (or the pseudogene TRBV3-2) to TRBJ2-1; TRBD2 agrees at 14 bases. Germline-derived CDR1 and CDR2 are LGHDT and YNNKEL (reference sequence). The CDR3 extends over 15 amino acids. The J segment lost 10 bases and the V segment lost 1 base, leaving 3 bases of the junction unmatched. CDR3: CASSQVGLAGVEQFF. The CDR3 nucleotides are TGTGCCAGCAGCCAAGTGGGACTAGCGGGAGTAGAGCAGTTCTTC.

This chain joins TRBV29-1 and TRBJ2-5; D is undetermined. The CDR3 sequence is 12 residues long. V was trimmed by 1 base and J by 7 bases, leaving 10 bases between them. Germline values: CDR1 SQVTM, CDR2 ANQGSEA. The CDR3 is CSVEGFVGTQYF. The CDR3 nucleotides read TGCAGCGTTGAAGGGTTTGTCGGGACCCAGTACTTC.

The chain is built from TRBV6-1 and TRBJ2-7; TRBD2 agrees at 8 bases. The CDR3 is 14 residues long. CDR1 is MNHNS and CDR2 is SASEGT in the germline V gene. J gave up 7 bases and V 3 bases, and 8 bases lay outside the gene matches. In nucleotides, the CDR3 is TGTGCCAGCAGTGAGCGGGGGGTTCTCGGTGAGCAGTACTTC. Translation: CASSERGVLGEQYF.

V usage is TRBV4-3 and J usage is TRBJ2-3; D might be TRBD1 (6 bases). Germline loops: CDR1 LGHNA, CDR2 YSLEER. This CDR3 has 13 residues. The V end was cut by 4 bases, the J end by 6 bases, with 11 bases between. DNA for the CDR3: TGCGCCAGCAGCCGCCTCACAGGGGATACGCAGTATTTT. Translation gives CASSRLTGDTQYF.

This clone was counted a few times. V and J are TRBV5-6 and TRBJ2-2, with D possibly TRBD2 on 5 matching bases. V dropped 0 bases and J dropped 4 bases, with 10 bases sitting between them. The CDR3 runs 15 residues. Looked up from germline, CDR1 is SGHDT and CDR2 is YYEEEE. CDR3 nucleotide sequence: TGTGCCAGCAGCTTGGTGGCTAGCTCCACCGGGGAGCTGTTTTTT. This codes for CASSLVASSTGELFF.

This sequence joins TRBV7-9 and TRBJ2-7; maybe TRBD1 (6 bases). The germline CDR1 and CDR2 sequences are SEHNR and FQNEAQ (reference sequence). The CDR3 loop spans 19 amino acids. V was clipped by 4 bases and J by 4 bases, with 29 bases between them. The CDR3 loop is CASSSIAHRASGRVYEQYF. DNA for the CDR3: TGTGCCAGCAGCTCCATCGCCCACAGGGCCTCCGGGCGGGTGTACGAGCAGTACTTC.

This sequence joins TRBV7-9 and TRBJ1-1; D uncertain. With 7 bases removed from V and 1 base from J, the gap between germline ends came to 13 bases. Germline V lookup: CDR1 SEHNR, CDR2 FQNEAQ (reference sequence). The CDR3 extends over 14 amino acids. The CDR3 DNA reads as TGTGCCAGCAATCTAGGAGGACCGAACACTGAAGCTTTCTTT. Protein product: CASNLGGPNTEAFF.

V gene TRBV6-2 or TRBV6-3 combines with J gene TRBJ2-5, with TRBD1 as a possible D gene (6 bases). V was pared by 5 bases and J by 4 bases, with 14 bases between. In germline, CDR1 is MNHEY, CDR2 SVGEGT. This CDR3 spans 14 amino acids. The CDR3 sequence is CASSGQGFRETQYF. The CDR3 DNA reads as TGTGCCAGCAGTGGGCAGGGGTTTCGAGAGACCCAGTACTTC.

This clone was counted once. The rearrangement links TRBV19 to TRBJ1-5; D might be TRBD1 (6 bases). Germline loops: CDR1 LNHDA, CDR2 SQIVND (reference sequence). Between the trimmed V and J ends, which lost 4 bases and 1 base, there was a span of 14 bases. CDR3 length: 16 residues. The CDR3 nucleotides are TGTGCCAGTAGTACCCAGACCCAGGGGAGCAATCAGCCCCAGCATTTT. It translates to CASSTQTQGSNQPQHF.

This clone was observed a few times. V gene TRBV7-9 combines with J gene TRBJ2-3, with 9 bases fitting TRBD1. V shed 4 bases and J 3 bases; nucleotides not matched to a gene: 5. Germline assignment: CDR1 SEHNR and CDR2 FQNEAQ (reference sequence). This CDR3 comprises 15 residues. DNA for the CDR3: TGTGCCAGCAGCTGGCCGGGACAGGGAACAGATACGCAGTATTTT. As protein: CASSWPGQGTDTQYF.

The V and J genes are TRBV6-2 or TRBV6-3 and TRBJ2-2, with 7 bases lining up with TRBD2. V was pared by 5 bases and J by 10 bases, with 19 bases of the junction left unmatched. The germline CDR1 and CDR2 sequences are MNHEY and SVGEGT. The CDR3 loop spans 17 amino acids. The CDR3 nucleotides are TGTGCCAGCAGTCGGGCGACTAGCCTTACTCCGAGGTTGGAGCTGTTTTTT. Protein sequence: CASSRATSLTPRLELFF.

As DNA, the CDR3 is TGTGCCAGCAGTTTACGCGGGGGCCTAAACATTCAGTACTTC. Protein sequence: CASSLRGGLNIQYF. The chain has TRBV27 and TRBJ2-4, with TRBD2 as a possible D gene (7 bases). The CDR3 is 14 residues long. V lost 2 bases to trimming and J lost 6 bases, with 11 bases between them. Looked up from germline, CDR1 is MNHEY and CDR2 is SMNVEV (reference sequence).

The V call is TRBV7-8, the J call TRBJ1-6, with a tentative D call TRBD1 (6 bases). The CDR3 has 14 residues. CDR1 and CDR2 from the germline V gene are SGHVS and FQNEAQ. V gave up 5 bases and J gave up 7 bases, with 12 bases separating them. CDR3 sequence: CASSPDSSNSPLHF. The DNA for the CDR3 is TGTGCCAGCAGCCCGGACAGCTCGAATTCACCCCTCCACTTT.

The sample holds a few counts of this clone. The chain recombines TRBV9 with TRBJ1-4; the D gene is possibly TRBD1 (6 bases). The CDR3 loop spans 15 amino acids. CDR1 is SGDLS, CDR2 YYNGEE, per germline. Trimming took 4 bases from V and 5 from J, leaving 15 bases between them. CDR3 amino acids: CASSPRRGANEKLFF. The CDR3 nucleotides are TGTGCCAGCAGCCCCAGACGGGGGGCGAATGAAAAACTGTTTTTT.

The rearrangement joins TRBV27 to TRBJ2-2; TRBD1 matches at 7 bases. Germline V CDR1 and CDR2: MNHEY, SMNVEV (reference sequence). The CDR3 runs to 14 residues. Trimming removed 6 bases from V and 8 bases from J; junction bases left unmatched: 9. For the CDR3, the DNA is TGTGCCAGCAGGATGACAGGGTTAGGAGGGGAGCTGTTTTTT. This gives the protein CASRMTGLGGELFF.

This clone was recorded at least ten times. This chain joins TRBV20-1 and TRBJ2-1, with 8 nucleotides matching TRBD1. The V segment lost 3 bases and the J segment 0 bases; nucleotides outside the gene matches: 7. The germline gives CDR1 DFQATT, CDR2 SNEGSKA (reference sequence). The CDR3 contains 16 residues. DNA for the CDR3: TGCAGTGCTAGTGTTATGGGACAGGCCTCCTACAATGAGCAGTTCTTC. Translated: CSASVMGQASYNEQFF.